The 15 T cell receptor beta chains presented below share a single source sample, sequenced in a study of patients and donors after allogeneic stem cell transplantation. MiXCR was run by TCRdb on the RT-PCR reads, yielding one entry per CDR3 protein. Here the sample spans around 200,000 distinct CDR3 sequences, around 40% being singletons. Material: blood, either unsorted or a sorted T cell fraction (not recorded which). The receptors were gathered from a human donor who was either an allogeneic HSCT recipient or a stem cell or donor lymphocyte infusion donor (not recorded which). It is not recorded whose cells these are; they may come from a transplant donor.

This clonotype was seen a handful of times. CDR3 sequence (DNA): TGTGCCAGCAGTTACGGGGGCCGGGACTATGGCTACACCTTC. Encoded protein: CASSYGGRDYGYTF. The chain uses TRBV6-5 and TRBJ1-2, with a weak D call TRBD1 (6 bases). Per germline, CDR1 MNHEY and CDR2 SVGAGI. This CDR3 contains 14 residues. With 2 bases removed from V and 3 bases from J, the gap between germline ends came to 10 bases.

This clonotype was recorded a few times. The chain employs TRBV20-1 and TRBJ1-6; D remains unclear. The V end was cut by 6 bases, the J end by 9 bases, with 18 bases between. Germline assignment: CDR1 DFQATT and CDR2 SNEGSKA (reference sequence). The CDR3 has 14 residues. The CDR3 region has the DNA TGCAGTGCCGATGGGCAGGTCTCGGGTTCACCCCTCCACTTT. This sequence encodes CSADGQVSGSPLHF.

The count of this clonotype is one. This chain uses TRBV12-3 or TRBV12-4 with TRBJ1-6, with D unclear. The length of the CDR3 is 15 residues. Trimming cost V 5 bases and J 5 bases, with 13 bases left between them. CDR3 nucleotide sequence: TGTGCCAGCAGTCTAACACAGAGTAATAATTCACCCCTCCACTTT. Translated, it gives CASSLTQSNNSPLHF.

This clonotype was observed at least ten times. The V and J genes are TRBV12-3 or TRBV12-4 and TRBJ1-6; D not certain. This CDR3 region has 17 residues. Trimming left V 1 base short and J 0 bases short, with 10 bases between. The CDR3 DNA reads as TGTGCCAGCAGTTTAGGTACCGTAAGCTCCTATAATTCACCCCTCCACTTT. This sequence encodes CASSLGTVSSYNSPLHF.

The sample holds a few counts of this clonotype. This chain uses TRBV29-1 with TRBJ1-1; D call uncertain. V lost 0 bases to trimming and J lost 1 base, with 12 bases between them. The germline gives CDR1 SQVTM, CDR2 ANQGSEA. This CDR3 region has 15 residues. This chain's CDR3 is CSVEETGVRNTEAFF. The CDR3 DNA is TGCAGCGTTGAAGAGACGGGAGTAAGGAACACTGAAGCTTTCTTT. The full variable domain, with the rest looked up from reference TRBV29-1 and TRBJ1-1, is SAVISQKPSRDICQRGTSLTIQCQVDSQVTMMFWYRQQPGQSLTLIATANQGSEATYESGFVIDKFPISRPNLTFSTLTVSNMSPEDSSIYLCSVEETGVRNTEAFFGQGTRLTVV.

A note on this clonotype: At one end the junction does not follow the germline gene, possibly because of a read error. The chain combines TRBV5-4 with TRBJ2-4; D perhaps matches TRBD1 (6 bases). CDR3 length equals 17 residues. Germline V gene data show CDR1 as SGHNT and CDR2 as YYREEE (reference sequence). CDR3 nucleotide sequence: TGTGCCAGCGGCTTACTACAGGGAGTCTTAGCCAAAAACATTCAGTACTTC. Residues: CASGLLQGVLAKNIQYF.

The table lists this clonotype with many counts. The CDR3 DNA follows: TGCAGTGCTAGATCCCCGGGACAAGCCTATGGCTACACCTTC. It codes for CSARSPGQAYGYTF. The chain recombines TRBV20-1 with TRBJ1-2; possibly TRBD1 for D (6 bases). Germline lookup yields CDR1 DFQATT and CDR2 SNEGSKA (reference sequence). V lost 2 bases, J lost 4 bases, and 14 bases lay in between. This CDR3 contains 14 residues.

The V and J genes are TRBV29-1 and TRBJ2-1, with 7 bases matching TRBD1. V lost 7 bases and J lost 4; bases outside the gene matches: 16. Germline CDR1 and CDR2: SQVTM and ANQGSEA. This CDR3 has 16 amino acids. CDR3 sequence: CSARRFTGQQYNEQFF. The CDR3 coding sequence is TGCAGCGCCAGGAGATTCACGGGACAGCAATACAATGAGCAGTTCTTC.

This rearrangement joins TRBV19 to TRBJ2-4; 10 bases align to TRBD1. The germline V gene has CDR1 LNHDA and CDR2 SQIVND (reference sequence). V dropped 4 bases and J dropped 9; count of bases not matched to a gene: 6. The CDR3 is 14 residues long. This CDR3 reads CASSTTGGGGIQYF. CDR3 coding DNA: TGTGCCAGTAGTACGACAGGGGGCGGAGGCATTCAGTACTTC.

This sequence joins TRBV20-1 and TRBJ2-1, with a tentative D call TRBD1 (6 bases). CDR3 size: 17 residues. The V end lost 1 base, the J end lost 0 bases, and 16 bases lay between the germline ends. Germline V gene data show CDR1 as DFQATT and CDR2 as SNEGSKA (reference sequence). CDR3 region: CSARVYRVDPSYNEQFF. CDR3 DNA: TGCAGTGCTAGAGTTTACAGGGTGGACCCCTCCTACAATGAGCAGTTCTTC.

The chain has TRBV6-2 or TRBV6-3 and TRBJ2-7, with D hard to call. This CDR3 has 13 amino acids. The V gene lost 2 bases and the J gene lost 3 bases, with 8 bases spanning the gap. The germline gives CDR1 MNHEY, CDR2 SVGEGT. Here the CDR3 DNA reads TGTGCCAGCAGTTACGGCAGGTACTACGAGCAGTACTTC. This translates into CASSYGRYYEQYF.

The CDR3 reads CSASFGQANQPQHF. The CDR3 nucleotides read TGCAGTGCTAGTTTTGGACAGGCGAATCAGCCCCAGCATTTT. This chain links TRBV20-1 with TRBJ1-5; 7 bases map to TRBD1. Per the germline V gene, CDR1 is DFQATT and CDR2 is SNEGSKA (reference sequence). The CDR3 totals 14 residues. V lost 3 bases and J lost 4; bases outside the gene matches: 6.

This chain joins TRBV28 and TRBJ1-4; unclear D gene. Germline V gives CDR1 MDHEN, CDR2 SYDVKM. The CDR3 is 14 residues long. Trimming shortened V by 6 bases and J by 3 bases, and 11 bases separated the two germline ends. In DNA, the CDR3 is TGTGCCAGCAGCGTCGGGAGAGCTAATGAAAAACTGTTTTTT. Amino acids: CASSVGRANEKLFF.

The chain is built from TRBV7-9 and TRBJ1-1; no reliable D call. The CDR3 extends over 16 amino acids. Trimming pared 5 bases from V and 0 bases from J, leaving 16 bases between. The germline CDR1 and CDR2 sequences are SEHNR and FQNEAQ (reference sequence). CDR3 sequence (DNA): TGTGCCAGCAGCCCTCGGGCCGGACTCTTGAACACTGAAGCTTTCTTT. Protein product: CASSPRAGLLNTEAFF.

The rearrangement uses TRBV5-5 and TRBJ1-1; weak D call: TRBD1 (6 bases). Trimming took off 0 bases at V and 4 bases at J, with 16 bases between the two ends. The CDR3 contains 16 residues. Germline-derived CDR1 and CDR2 are SGHKS and YYEKEE (reference sequence). CDR3 DNA: TGTGCCAGCAGCTTGGGTCTGTTGGGGGCGGGCACTGAAGCTTTCTTT. Translation: CASSLGLLGAGTEAFF.